The sequence of this TCR beta chain was determined in a study of regulatory T cells in long-lasting Graves disease. Germline loops: CDR1 DFQATT, CDR2 SNEGSKA (reference sequence). The CDR3 runs to 11 residues. The sample holds one count of this clonotype. A read error may explain this, as a much larger clone is one base away. Documented time point: newly diagnosed GD, antithyroid drugs for less than 3 months. Following extraction of RNA from PBMCs, that RNA was used to make the TCR library. The authors built TCR beta libraries using iRepertoire HTBI primers and Arm-PCR of CDR3 regions. MiXCR, run by TCRdb on the multiplex PCR reads, gives a single entry per CDR3 protein. The sample carries a few hundred thousand distinct CDR3 sequences, 18% recorded once. These sequences were also reported in another study, on T cells in Graves' hyperthyroidism and ophthalmopathy. From that study: Patients aged 18 to 65 had newly diagnosed hyperthyroidism that had lasted under 2 months. Patients having uncontrolled infection, another autoimmune disease, pregnancy or lactation were not included. Diagnosis relied on clinical symptoms, serum thyroxine and TRAb, thyroid ultrasound and orbital computed tomography.

The specimen was peripheral blood mononuclear cells (PBMCs), collected at new diagnosis, from a patient treated with antithyroid drugs. The gene calls are TRBV20-1 and TRBJ1-2; D ambiguous. This TCR came from a woman aged 25 to 45 with Graves disease. This chain's CDR3 is CSARVSEGCTF. The CDR3 DNA reads TGCAGTGCTAGAGTGTCGGAGGGCTGCACCTTC.